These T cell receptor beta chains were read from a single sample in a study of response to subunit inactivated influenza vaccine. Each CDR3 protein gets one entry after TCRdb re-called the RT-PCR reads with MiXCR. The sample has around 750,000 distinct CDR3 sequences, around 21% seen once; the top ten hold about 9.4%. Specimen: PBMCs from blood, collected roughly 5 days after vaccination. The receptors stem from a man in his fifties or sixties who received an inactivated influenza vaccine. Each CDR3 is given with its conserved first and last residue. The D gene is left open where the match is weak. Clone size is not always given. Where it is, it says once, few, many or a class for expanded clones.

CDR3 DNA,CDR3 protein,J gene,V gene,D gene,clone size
TGTGCCAGCAGCGTATATGCAAACACAGGAGGGGGGTCGATGAACACTGAAGCTTTCTTT,CASSVYANTGGGSMNTEAFF,TRBJ1-1,TRBV9,-,few
TGCAGCGTAGGGACAGGGCGCACCGGGGAGCTGTTTTTT,CSVGTGRTGELFF,TRBJ2-2,TRBV29-1,TRBD1,-
TGTGCCAGCAGTTACTGGGACCCCTCGGGAGAGACCCAGTACTTC,CASSYWDPSGETQYF,TRBJ2-5,TRBV6-5,-,-
TGTGCCAGCAGACTAGACAGGCCCCATGAGCAGTTCTTC,CASRLDRPHEQFF,TRBJ2-1,TRBV7-9,-,-
TGTGCCAGCAGCCTACCTGCCGGTGAGCAGTTCTTC,CASSLPAGEQFF,TRBJ2-1,TRBV11-3,-,few
TGCAGCACAAAACAGGGCATGAACACTGAAGCTTTCTTT,CSTKQGMNTEAFF,TRBJ1-1,TRBV29-1,-,few
TGCGCCAGCAGGTCCCAAAACCGGGGCTACGAGCAGTACTTC,CASRSQNRGYEQYF,TRBJ2-7,TRBV5-1,-,-
TGCAGCGTTGAAAAAGGGAGACTAGCGGGGGTTTCAGATACGCAGTATTTT,CSVEKGRLAGVSDTQYF,TRBJ2-3,TRBV29-1,TRBD2,few
TGCAGCGTTGAAAAACAGAGCACAGATACGCAGTATTTT,CSVEKQSTDTQYF,TRBJ2-3,TRBV29-1,-,-
TGCAGCGTTGAAAGGACTAGCGGGAGTCGTCAAGAGACCCAGTACTTC,CSVERTSGSRQETQYF,TRBJ2-5,TRBV29-1,TRBD2,-
TGCGCCAGCAGCCAAGTCTGGGGGAGGCAAGAGACCCAGTACTTC,CASSQVWGRQETQYF,TRBJ2-5,TRBV4-3,-,few
TGTGCCAGCATCTCCGGGGAGAGCTCCTACAATGAGCAGTTCTTC,CASISGESSYNEQFF,TRBJ2-1,TRBV12-3/TRBV12-4,-,-
TGTGCCAGCAGTTTACACACGGACTATGGCTACACCTTC,CASSLHTDYGYTF,TRBJ1-2,TRBV12-3/TRBV12-4,-,-
TGTGCCAGCAGCTCCGGGCTAGGGGGCTACGAGCAGTACTTC,CASSSGLGGYEQYF,TRBJ2-7,TRBV5-6,-,-
TGTGCCAGCAGCCAGATAGAGACCCAGTACTTC,CASSQIETQYF,TRBJ2-5,TRBV14,-,few
TGCAGTGCTAGGCCCCTCCGGACAGGGTCCATCTACGAGCAGTACTTC,CSARPLRTGSIYEQYF,TRBJ2-7,TRBV20-1,TRBD1,many
TGCGCCAGCAGTGGGACTAGCGGGAGGGCCCGAGGTGAGCGGTTCTTC,CASSGTSGRARGERFF,TRBJ2-1,TRBV10-2,TRBD2,-
TGTGCCAGCAGACCCCAAAACAGGGATTCACCCCTCCACTTT,CASRPQNRDSPLHF,TRBJ1-6,TRBV7-9,-,-
TGCGCCAGCAGCCAAGCAGACTTAGCCAAAAACATTCAGTACTTC,CASSQADLAKNIQYF,TRBJ2-4,TRBV4-1,-,few
TGCAGTGCTCCCCCGGGCCCAGGGGCACCCCTCCACTTT,CSAPPGPGAPLHF,TRBJ1-6,TRBV20-1,-,-
TGTGCCACCAGTGACCCGGGACAGGGGGCCAATGAGCAGTTCTTC,CATSDPGQGANEQFF,TRBJ2-1,TRBV24-1,TRBD1,few
TGTGCCAGCAGCTGGGACCCCGGGGAGCTGTTTTTT,CASSWDPGELFF,TRBJ2-2,TRBV5-5,-,few
TGTGCCAGCAGCCCTACAGGGGTAAACTATGGCTACACCTTC,CASSPTGVNYGYTF,TRBJ1-2,TRBV5-6,TRBD1,-
TGTGCCAGCAGTCTCGCCGCTAGCGGGAGGACCAACGAGCAGTACTTC,CASSLAASGRTNEQYF,TRBJ2-7,TRBV28,TRBD2,few
TGTGCCAGCAGCTTAGCTGAGGCATCGAGCATTCAGTACTTC,CASSLAEASSIQYF,TRBJ2-4,TRBV7-2,-,-
TGCAGTGCTCTAACAGGGGCTAATTCACCCCTCCACTTT,CSALTGANSPLHF,TRBJ1-6,TRBV20-1,TRBD1,few
TGTGCCAGCAGCCCGCGGGACAGCTTCTACAATGAGCAGTTCTTC,CASSPRDSFYNEQFF,TRBJ2-1,TRBV7-2,-,-
TGTGCCAGCAGTTTGAACAGGGCGCAGCCCCAGCATTTT,CASSLNRAQPQHF,TRBJ1-5,TRBV12-3/TRBV12-4,-,-
TGCGCCAGCAGCCAAGATCTTGGCTCCCACAATGAGCAGTTCTTC,CASSQDLGSHNEQFF,TRBJ2-1,TRBV4-3,-,-
TGTGCCAGCAGCTTCCTCGGGGCCCCCGGCGACGAGCAGTACTTC,CASSFLGAPGDEQYF,TRBJ2-7,TRBV13,-,-
TGCAGTGCTAGAGTGGGCAGTTTAGTGAGTGAGCAGTTCTTC,CSARVGSLVSEQFF,TRBJ2-1,TRBV20-1,-,-
TGTGCCAGCAGCTCTAGATGGCAAATGAACACTGAAGCTTTCTTT,CASSSRWQMNTEAFF,TRBJ1-1,TRBV7-9,-,once
TGCAGTGCTAGTGAGCACCTAGCGGGAGTCTCCCGTGTGGAGACCCAGTACTTC,CSASEHLAGVSRVETQYF,TRBJ2-5,TRBV20-1,TRBD2,-
TGTGCCAGCAGTTCTCAGCGGACTACGACAAATGAGCAGTTCTTC,CASSSQRTTTNEQFF,TRBJ2-1,TRBV6-5,-,few
TGCAGTGCACGACTAGCGGGAGGAGTTGGCAATGAGCAGTTCTTC,CSARLAGGVGNEQFF,TRBJ2-1,TRBV20-1,TRBD2,-
TGTGCCAGCAGCTTAAGTCGGGAGGGCCGGACCGGGGAGCTGTTTTTT,CASSLSREGRTGELFF,TRBJ2-2,TRBV7-3,TRBD2,-
TGTGCCAGCAGCGACACTCCCAACCGCTCCTACAATGAGCAGTTCTTC,CASSDTPNRSYNEQFF,TRBJ2-1,TRBV9,-,few
TGTGCCAGCAGCTTCTGGCATGAGCAGTTCTTC,CASSFWHEQFF,TRBJ2-1,TRBV7-2,-,-
TGCGCCAGCAGCTTGTCCCCGGGACAGACCTACGAGCAGTACTTC,CASSLSPGQTYEQYF,TRBJ2-7,TRBV5-1,TRBD1,few
TGTGCCAGCAGTCCGGGGTGGGGCAGGCGAACGGACTATGGCTACACCTTC,CASSPGWGRRTDYGYTF,TRBJ1-2,TRBV27,-,few
TGTGCCAGCAGTTACTCGGGAGGGGTAAACACTGAAGCTTTCTTT,CASSYSGGVNTEAFF,TRBJ1-1,TRBV6-2/TRBV6-3,-,few
TGTGCCAGCAGCACAGACGGGACAGGGTTCTACGAGCAGTACTTC,CASSTDGTGFYEQYF,TRBJ2-7,TRBV9,TRBD1,few
TGTGCCAGCAGTTACCGGAAGGCGTCTGGAAACACCATATATTTT,CASSYRKASGNTIYF,TRBJ1-3,TRBV6-2/TRBV6-3,-,-
TGTGCCACCACGGCGGTTCAGGTCGGAGATACGCAGTATTTT,CATTAVQVGDTQYF,TRBJ2-3,TRBV24-1,-,-
TGTGCCAGCATCACCAGAGGAGGCCCGAACTACGAGCAGTACTTC,CASITRGGPNYEQYF,TRBJ2-7,TRBV28,-,few
TGTGCCAGCAGCAAGGAGAGGACAGGGCATGAAAAACTGTTTTTT,CASSKERTGHEKLFF,TRBJ1-4,TRBV21-1,-,-
TGTGCCAGCAGCCCCTGGGCTAGCGGGGGGGCTACAGATACGCAGTATTTT,CASSPWASGGATDTQYF,TRBJ2-3,TRBV7-9,TRBD2,few
TGTGCCAGCAGCGTAGACAGCCAGCTCACAGATACGCAGTATTTT,CASSVDSQLTDTQYF,TRBJ2-3,TRBV9,-,-
TGTGCCAGCAGCACCCGGACTATCCAAGAGACCCAGTACTTC,CASSTRTIQETQYF,TRBJ2-5,TRBV7-2,-,few
TGCAGTGCACCGACTAGCGGGGGGGCCGGGACCGGGGAGCTGTTTTTT,CSAPTSGGAGTGELFF,TRBJ2-2,TRBV20-1,TRBD2,few
TGCAGTCCCGTGGGAGGCTCGGGCAAAAACATTCAGTACTTC,CSPVGGSGKNIQYF,TRBJ2-4,TRBV20-1,-,-